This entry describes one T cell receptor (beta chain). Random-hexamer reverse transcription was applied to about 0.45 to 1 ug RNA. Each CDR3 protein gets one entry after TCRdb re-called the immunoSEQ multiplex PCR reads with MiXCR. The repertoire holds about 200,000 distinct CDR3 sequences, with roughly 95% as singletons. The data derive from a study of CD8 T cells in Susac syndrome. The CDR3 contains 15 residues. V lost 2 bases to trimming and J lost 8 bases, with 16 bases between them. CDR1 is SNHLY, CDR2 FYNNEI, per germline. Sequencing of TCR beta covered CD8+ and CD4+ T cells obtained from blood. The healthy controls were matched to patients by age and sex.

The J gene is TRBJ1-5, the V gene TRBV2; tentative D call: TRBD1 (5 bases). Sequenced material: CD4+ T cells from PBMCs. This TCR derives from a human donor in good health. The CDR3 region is CASSESRGSVKPQHF. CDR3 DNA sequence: TGTGCCAGCAGTGAAAGTCGGGGGTCCGTTAAGCCCCAGCATTTT.